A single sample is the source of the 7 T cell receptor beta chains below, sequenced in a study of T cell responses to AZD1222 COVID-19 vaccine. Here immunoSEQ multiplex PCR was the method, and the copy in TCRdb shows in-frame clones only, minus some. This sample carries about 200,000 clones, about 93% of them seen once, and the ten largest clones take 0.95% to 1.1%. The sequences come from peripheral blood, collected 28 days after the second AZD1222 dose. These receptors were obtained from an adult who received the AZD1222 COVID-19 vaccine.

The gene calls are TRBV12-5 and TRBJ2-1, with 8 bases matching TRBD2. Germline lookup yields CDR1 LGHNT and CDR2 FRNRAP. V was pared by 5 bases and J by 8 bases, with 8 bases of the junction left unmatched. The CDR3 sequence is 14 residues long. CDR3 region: CASGTGLGADEQFF. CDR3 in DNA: TGTGCTAGTGGTACGGGACTAGGGGCCGATGAGCAGTTCTTC.

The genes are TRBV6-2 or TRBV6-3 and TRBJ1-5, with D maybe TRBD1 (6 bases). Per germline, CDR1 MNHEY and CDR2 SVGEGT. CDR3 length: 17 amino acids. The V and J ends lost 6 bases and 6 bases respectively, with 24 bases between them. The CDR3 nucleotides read TGTGCCAGCAGCCCTGGGAAGATATGGGGAGGGGGTCAGCCCCAGCATTTT. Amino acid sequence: CASSPGKIWGGGQPQHF.

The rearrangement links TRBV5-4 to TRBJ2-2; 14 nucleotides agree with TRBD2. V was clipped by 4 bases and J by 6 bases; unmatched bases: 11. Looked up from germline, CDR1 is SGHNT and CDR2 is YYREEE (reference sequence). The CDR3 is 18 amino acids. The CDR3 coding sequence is TGTGCCAGCAGCCCCCGGACTAGCGGGGGGTGGGGCTCCGGGGAGCTGTTTTTT. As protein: CASSPRTSGGWGSGELFF.

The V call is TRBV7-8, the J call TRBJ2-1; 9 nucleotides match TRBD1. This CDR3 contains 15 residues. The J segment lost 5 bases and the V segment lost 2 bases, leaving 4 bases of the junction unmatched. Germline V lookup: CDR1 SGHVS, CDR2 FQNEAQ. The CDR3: CASSLLTGGDNEQFF. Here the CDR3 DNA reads TGTGCCAGCAGCTTACTGACAGGGGGTGACAATGAGCAGTTCTTC.

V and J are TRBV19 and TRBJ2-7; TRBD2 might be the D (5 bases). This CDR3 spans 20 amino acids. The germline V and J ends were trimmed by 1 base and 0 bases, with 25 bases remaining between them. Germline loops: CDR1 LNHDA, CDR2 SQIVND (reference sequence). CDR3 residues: CASSIVGRSVLSPYSYEQYF. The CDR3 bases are TGTGCCAGTAGTATAGTAGGCCGTAGCGTCCTCTCTCCTTACTCCTACGAGCAGTACTTC.

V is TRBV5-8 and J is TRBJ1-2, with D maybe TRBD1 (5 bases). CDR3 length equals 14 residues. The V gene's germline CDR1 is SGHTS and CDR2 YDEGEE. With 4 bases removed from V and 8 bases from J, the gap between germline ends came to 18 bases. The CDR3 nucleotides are TGTGCCAGCAGCCCTAGGACATCCCGCAAAGGCTACACCTTC. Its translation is CASSPRTSRKGYTF.

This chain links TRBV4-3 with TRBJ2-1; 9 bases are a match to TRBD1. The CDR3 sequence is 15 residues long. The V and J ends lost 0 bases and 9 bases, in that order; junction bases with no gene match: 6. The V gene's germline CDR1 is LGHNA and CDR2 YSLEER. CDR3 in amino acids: CASSQENRGLGEQFF. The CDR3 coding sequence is TGCGCCAGCAGCCAAGAGAACAGGGGGCTGGGTGAGCAGTTCTTC.